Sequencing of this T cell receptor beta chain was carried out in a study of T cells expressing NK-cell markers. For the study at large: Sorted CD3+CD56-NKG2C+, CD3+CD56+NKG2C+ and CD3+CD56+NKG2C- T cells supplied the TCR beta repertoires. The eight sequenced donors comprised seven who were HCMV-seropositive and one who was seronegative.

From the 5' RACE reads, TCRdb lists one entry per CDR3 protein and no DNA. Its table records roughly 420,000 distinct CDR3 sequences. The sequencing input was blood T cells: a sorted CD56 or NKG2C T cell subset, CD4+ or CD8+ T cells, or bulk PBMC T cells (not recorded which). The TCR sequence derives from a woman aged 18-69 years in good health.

This CDR3 reads CASRTRYKAFF. This rearrangement joins TRBV7-2 to TRBJ1-1. CDR1 and CDR2 (germline): SGHTA, FQGNSA. The CDR3 is made up of 11 amino acids.